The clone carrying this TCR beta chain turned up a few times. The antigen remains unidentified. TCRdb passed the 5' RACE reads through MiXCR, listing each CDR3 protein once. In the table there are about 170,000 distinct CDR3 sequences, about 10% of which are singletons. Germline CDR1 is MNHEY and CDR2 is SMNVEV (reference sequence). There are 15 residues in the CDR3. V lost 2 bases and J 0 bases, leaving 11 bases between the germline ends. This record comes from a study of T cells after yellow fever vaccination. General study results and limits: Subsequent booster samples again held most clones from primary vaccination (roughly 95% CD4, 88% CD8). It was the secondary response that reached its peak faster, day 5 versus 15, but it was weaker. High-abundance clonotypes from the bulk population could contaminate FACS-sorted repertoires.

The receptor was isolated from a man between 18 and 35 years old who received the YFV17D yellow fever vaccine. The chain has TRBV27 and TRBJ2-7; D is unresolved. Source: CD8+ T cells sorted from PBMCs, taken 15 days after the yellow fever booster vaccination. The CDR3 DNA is TGTGCCAGCAGTTTAACGGCCTCCAGCTCCTACGAGCAGTACGTC. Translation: CASSLTASSSYEQYV.